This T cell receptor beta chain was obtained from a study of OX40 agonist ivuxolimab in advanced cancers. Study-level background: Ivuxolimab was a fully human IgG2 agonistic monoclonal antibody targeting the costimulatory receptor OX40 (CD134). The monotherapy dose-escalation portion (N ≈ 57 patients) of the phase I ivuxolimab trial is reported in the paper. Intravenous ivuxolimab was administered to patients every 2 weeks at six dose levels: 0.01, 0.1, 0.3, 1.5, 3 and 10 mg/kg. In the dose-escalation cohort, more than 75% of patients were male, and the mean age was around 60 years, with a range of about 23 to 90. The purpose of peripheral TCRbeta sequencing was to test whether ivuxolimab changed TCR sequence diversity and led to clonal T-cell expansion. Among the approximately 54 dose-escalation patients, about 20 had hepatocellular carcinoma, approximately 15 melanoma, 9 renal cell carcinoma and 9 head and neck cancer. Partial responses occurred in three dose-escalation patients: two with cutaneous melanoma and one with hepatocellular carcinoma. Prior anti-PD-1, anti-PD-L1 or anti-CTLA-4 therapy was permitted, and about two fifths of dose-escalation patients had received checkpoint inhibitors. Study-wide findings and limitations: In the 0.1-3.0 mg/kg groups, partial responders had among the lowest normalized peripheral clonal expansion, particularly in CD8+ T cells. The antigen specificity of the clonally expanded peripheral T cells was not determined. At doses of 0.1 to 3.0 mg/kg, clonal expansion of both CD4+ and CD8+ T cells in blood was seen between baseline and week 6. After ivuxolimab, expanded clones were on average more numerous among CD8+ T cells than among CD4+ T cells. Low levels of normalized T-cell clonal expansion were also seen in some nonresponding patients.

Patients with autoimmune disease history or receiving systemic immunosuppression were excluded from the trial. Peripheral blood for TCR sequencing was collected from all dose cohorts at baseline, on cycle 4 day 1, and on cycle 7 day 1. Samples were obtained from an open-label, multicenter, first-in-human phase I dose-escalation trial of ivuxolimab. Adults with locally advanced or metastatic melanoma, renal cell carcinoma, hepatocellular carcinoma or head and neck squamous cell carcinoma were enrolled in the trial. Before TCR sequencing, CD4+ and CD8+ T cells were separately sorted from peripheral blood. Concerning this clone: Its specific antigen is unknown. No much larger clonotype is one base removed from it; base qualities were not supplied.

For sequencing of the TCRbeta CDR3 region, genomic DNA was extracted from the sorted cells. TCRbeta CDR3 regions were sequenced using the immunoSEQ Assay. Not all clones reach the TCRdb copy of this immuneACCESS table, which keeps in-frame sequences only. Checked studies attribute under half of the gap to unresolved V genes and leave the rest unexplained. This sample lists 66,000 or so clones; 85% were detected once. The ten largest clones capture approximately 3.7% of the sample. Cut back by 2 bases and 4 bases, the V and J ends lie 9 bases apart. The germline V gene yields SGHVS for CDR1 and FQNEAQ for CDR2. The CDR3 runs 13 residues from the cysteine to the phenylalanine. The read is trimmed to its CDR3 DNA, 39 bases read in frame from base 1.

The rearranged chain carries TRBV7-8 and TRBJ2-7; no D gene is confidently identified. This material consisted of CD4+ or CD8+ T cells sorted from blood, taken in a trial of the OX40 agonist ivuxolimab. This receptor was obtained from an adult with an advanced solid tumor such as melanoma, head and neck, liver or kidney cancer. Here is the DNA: TGTGCCAGCAGCTTAAACCCTTATTACGAGCAGTACTTC. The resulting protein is CASSLNPYYEQYF.